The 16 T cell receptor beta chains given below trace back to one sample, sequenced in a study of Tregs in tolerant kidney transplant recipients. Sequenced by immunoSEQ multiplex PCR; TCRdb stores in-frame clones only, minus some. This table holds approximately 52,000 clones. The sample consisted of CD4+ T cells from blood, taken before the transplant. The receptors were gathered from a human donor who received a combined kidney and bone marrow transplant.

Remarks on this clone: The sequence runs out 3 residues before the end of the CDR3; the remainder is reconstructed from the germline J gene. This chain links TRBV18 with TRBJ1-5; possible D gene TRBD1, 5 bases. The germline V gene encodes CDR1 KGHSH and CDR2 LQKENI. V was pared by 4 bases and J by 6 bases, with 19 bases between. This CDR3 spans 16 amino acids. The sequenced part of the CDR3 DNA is TGTGCCAGCTCACGACCGGGGAGGGGTGGTTTTCAGCCC. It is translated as CASSRPGRGGFQP. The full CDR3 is CASSRPGRGGFQPQHF.

The sequenced CDR3 bases are TGCAGTGCCAGTCCGGGACAGGTTTCCTACGAG. Its translation is CSASPGQVSYE. The full CDR3 is CSASPGQVSYEQYF. V is TRBV20-1 and J is TRBJ2-7; 8 bases line up with TRBD1. The CDR3 end lies 3 residues beyond the end of the read and is filled in from the germline J gene. Germline V gene data show CDR1 as DFQATT and CDR2 as SNEGSKA (reference sequence). V lost 6 bases, J lost 1 base, and 8 bases stayed unmatched. This CDR3 has 14 residues.

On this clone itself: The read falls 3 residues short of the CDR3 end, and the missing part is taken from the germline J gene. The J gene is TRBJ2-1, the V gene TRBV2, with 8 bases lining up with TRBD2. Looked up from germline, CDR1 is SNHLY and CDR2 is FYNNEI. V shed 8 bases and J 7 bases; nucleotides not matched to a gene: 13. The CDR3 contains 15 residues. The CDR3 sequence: CASGLAGTTGNEQFF. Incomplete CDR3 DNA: TGTGCCAGCGGGCTAGCGGGCACCACAGGGAATGAG.

The sequenced part of the CDR3 DNA is TGTGCCAGCAGCTTCCTAGCGAACACCGGGGAG. This codes for CASSFLANTGE. The complete CDR3 reads CASSFLANTGELFF. The chain combines TRBV5-4 with TRBJ2-2, with D unresolved. The read terminates 3 residues before the CDR3 end, so the remaining end is supplied by the germline J gene. V dropped 2 bases and J dropped 0 bases, with 5 bases sitting between them. CDR3 size: 14 residues. Germline CDR1 reads SGHNT; CDR2 reads YYREEE (reference sequence).

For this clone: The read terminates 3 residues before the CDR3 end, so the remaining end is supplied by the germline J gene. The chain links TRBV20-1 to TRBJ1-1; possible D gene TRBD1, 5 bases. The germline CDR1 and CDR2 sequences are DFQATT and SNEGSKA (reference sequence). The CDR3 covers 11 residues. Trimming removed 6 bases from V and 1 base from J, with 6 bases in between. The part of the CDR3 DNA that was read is TGCAGTGCAACAGGGAACACTGAA. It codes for CSATGNTE. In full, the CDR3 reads CSATGNTEAFF.

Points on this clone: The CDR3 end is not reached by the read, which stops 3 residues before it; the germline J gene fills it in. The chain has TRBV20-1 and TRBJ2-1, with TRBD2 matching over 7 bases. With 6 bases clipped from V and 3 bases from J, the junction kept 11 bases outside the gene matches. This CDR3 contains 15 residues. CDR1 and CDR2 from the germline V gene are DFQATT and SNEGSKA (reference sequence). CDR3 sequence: CSASHVASGYNEQFF. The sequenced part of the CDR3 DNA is TGCAGTGCCTCCCATGTTGCTAGCGGCTACAATGAG.

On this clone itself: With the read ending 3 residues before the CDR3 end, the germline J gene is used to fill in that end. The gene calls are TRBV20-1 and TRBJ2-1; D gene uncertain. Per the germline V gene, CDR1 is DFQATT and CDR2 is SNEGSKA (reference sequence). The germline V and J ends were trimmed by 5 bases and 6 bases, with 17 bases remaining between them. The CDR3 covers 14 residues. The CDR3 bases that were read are TGCAGTGCTGTGCAGACTCAACCACCCAATGAG. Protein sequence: CSAVQTQPPNE. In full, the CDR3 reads CSAVQTQPPNEQFF.

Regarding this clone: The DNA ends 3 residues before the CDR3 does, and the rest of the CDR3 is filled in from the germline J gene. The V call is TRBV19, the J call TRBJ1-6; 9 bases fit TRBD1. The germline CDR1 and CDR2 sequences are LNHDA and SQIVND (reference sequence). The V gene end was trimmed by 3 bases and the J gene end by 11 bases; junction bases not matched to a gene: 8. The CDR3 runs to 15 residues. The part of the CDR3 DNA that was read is TGTGCCAGTAGTATTACAGGGGGCTTCGGGACACCC. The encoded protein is CASSITGGFGTP. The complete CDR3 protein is CASSITGGFGTPLHF.

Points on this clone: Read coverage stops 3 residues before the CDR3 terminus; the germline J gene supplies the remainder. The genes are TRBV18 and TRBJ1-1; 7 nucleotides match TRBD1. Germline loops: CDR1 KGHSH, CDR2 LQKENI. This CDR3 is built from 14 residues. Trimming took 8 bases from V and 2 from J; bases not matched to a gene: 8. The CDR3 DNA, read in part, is TGTGCCAGCAGAACGGGACAGACCAACACTGAA. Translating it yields CASRTGQTNTE. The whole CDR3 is CASRTGQTNTEAFF. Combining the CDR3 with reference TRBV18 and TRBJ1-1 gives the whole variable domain NAGVMQNPRHLVRRRGQEARLRCSPMKGHSHVYWYRQLPEEGLKFMVYLQKENIIDESGMPKERFSAEFPKEGPSILRIQQVVRGDSAAYFCASRTGQTNTEAFFGQGTRLTVV.

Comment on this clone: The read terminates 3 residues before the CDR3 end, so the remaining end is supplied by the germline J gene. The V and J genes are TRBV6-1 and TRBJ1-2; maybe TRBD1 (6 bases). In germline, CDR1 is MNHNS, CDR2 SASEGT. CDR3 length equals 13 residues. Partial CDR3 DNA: TGTGCCAGCAGTGACAGGGGACGCTCCTGG. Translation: CASSDRGRSW. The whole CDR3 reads CASSDRGRSWYTF.

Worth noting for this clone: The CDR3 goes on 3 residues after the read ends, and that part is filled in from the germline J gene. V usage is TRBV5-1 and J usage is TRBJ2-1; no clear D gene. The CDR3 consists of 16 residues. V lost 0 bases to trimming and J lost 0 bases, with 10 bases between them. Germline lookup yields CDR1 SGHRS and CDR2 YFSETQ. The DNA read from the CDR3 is TGCGCCAGCAGCTTGGTTTGGCAAGGCTCCTACAATGAG. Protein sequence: CASSLVWQGSYNE. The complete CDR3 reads CASSLVWQGSYNEQFF.

The CDR3 DNA, read in part, is TGCGCCAGCAGCTTGGCTCCGACAGGGATGAACACTGAA. This codes for CASSLAPTGMNTE. The whole CDR3 sequence is CASSLAPTGMNTEAFF. The chain employs TRBV5-1 and TRBJ1-1; 7 bases agree with TRBD1. The read ends 3 residues shy of where the CDR3 ends; the end is completed using the germline J gene. The V gene end was trimmed by 0 bases and the J gene end by 0 bases; junction bases not matched to a gene: 5. The CDR3 is 16 amino acids. Germline-derived CDR1 and CDR2 are SGHRS and YFSETQ.

The CDR3 sequence is CASSLAGGISSGANVLTF. The CDR3 DNA, read in part, is TGTGCCAGCAGCTTAGCAGGCGGGATAAGCTCTGGGGCCAACGTC. The rearrangement joins TRBV7-2 to TRBJ2-6, with D possibly matching TRBD2 (6 bases). The read terminates 3 residues ahead of where the CDR3 ends, so the germline J gene completes it. Trimming removed 0 bases from V and 0 bases from J, with 12 bases in between. The CDR3 totals 18 residues. Germline V lookup: CDR1 SGHTA, CDR2 FQGNSA.

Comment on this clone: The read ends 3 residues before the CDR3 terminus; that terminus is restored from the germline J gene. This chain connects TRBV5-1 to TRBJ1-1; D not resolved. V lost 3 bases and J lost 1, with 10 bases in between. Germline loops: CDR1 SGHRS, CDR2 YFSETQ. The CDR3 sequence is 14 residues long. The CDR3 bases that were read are TGCGCCAGCAGCTCGGAGGGCTGGAACACTGAA. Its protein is CASSSEGWNTE. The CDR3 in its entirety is CASSSEGWNTEAFF. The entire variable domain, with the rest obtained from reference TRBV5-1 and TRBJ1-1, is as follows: KAGVTQTPRYLIKTRGQQVTLSCSPISGHRSVSWYQQTPGQGLQFLFEYFSETQRNKGNFPGRFSGRQFSNSRSEMNVSTLELGDSALYLCASSSEGWNTEAFFGQGTRLTVV.

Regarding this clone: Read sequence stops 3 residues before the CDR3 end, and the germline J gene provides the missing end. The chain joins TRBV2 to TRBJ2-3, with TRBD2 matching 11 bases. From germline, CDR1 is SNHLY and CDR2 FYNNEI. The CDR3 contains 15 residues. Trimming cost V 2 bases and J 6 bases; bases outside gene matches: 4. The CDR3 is CASSETSGRVDTQYF. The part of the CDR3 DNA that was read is TGTGCCAGCAGTGAAACTAGCGGGAGAGTGGATACG. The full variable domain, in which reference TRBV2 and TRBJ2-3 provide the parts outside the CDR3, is EPEVTQTPSHQVTQMGQEVILRCVPISNHLYFYWYRQILGQKVEFLVSFYNNEISEKSEIFDDQFSVERPDGSNFTLKIRSTKLEDSAMYFCASSETSGRVDTQYFGPGTRLTVL.

The CDR3 bases that were read are TGTGCCAGTATCCATCGTAGCTCCTACAATGAG. This codes for CASIHRSSYNE. Given in full, the CDR3 is CASIHRSSYNEQFF. The rearrangement uses TRBV6-2 or TRBV6-3 and TRBJ2-1; D unclear. The read gets to within 3 residues of the CDR3 end, and the germline J gene fills in the rest. The CDR3 length is 14 residues. Deletions cut 9 bases from V and 0 bases from J, with 12 bases between. The V gene's germline CDR1 is MNHEY and CDR2 SVGEGT.